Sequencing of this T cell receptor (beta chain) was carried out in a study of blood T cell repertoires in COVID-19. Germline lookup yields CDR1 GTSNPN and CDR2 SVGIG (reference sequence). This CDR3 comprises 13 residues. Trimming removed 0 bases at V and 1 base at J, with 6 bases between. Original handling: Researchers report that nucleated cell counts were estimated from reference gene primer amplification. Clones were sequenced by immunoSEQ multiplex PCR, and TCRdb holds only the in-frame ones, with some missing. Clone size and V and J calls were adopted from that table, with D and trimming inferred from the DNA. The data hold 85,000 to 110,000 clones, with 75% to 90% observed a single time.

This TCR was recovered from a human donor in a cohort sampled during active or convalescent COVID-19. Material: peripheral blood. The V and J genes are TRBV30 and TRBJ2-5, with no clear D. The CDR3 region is CAWSVSSQETQYF. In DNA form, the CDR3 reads TGTGCCTGGAGTGTTAGCAGCCAAGAGACCCAGTACTTC. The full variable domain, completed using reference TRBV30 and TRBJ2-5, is SQTIHQWPATLVQPVGSPLSLECTVEGTSNPNLYWYRQAAGRGLQLLFYSVGIGQISSEVPQNLSASRPQDRQFILSSKKLLLSDSGFYLCAWSVSSQETQYFGPGTRLLVL.